The rows below give T cell receptor beta chains drawn from one sample of a study of shared clonotypes between healthy human individuals. TCRdb's copy holds only in-frame clones and misses some; the assay was immunoSEQ multiplex PCR. The sample has about 2.4 million clones, more than 85% seen once. Sequences were obtained from naive CD4+ T cells from PBMCs. These receptors all stem from a man between 18 and 35 years old in good health. Some clones in this sample may be carry-over from other donors' samples. The CDR3 runs from the conserved cysteine through the conserved F or W. A D gene is named only where the DNA matches it firmly. The size of a clone is reported for some rows only, either as once, few or many, or as a class for expanded clones.

clone_size j_call v_call d_call cdr3_nt cdr3_aa
- TRBJ2-1 TRBV19 - TGTGCCAGTACCCCAGTTGGGGCGACCTCCTACAATGAGCAGTTCTTC CASTPVGATSYNEQFF
- TRBJ2-6 TRBV4-1 - TGCGCCAGCAGCCAACAGCTCGCCGGGGCCAACGTCCTGACTTTC CASSQQLAGANVLTF
- TRBJ2-6 TRBV2 TRBD1 TGTGCCAGCAGTGAACAGGGGGCGGGTGGGGCCAACGTCCTGACTTTC CASSEQGAGGANVLTF
once TRBJ2-2 TRBV5-4 - TGTGCCACCCAAATAAGGTCCAGGGCCGACACCGGGGAGCTGTTTTTT CATQIRSRADTGELFF
- TRBJ2-1 TRBV11-2 TRBD2 TGTGCCAGCAGCTTAGAAACCATAGGCCTAGCGGGAGAAGGGAATGAGCAGTTCTTC CASSLETIGLAGEGNEQFF
- TRBJ2-6 TRBV5-6 - TGTGCCAGCAGCTTGGGTAGGGCCAACGTCCTGACTTTC CASSLGRANVLTF
- TRBJ2-2 TRBV27 - TGTGCCAGCAGTTTGCTGTCCAGGCCCCGGGAGACGAACACCGGGGAGCTGTTTTTT CASSLLSRPRETNTGELFF
- TRBJ1-2 TRBV5-1 - TGCGCCAGCAGCTTGGAGGGCGGGCCCCTCAACTATGGCTACACCTTC CASSLEGGPLNYGYTF
- TRBJ1-2 TRBV6-1 - TGTGCCAGCAGTGAAGCGGCAGGGACTATCTATGGCTACACCTTC CASSEAAGTIYGYTF
- TRBJ2-7 TRBV28 - TGTGCCAGCAGTTCTGGGGGACTCGCCTACGAGCAGTACTTC CASSSGGLAYEQYF
- TRBJ1-1 TRBV20-1 - TGCAGTGCTCACGGGGGCACTGAAGCTTTCTTT CSAHGGTEAFF
- TRBJ2-7 TRBV28 TRBD1 TGTGCCAGCAGTCCTATAGACAGGGGAGGAGAGCAGTACTTC CASSPIDRGGEQYF
- TRBJ1-5 TRBV19 TRBD1 TGTGCCAGTAGTGGTGGACAGGGTGGCGGTGGCAATCAGCCCCAGCATTTT CASSGGQGGGGNQPQHF
- TRBJ1-2 TRBV27 TRBD1 TGTGCCAGCAGTTGGACAGGGGACAACTATGGCTACACCTTC CASSWTGDNYGYTF
- TRBJ2-1 TRBV9 TRBD2 TGTGCCAGCGGACGCGGGAGGGCCGGCTCCTACAATGAGCAGTTCTTC CASGRGRAGSYNEQFF
- TRBJ2-1 TRBV7-3 - TGTGCCAGCAGTGATCGGGACGGTGAGCAGTTCTTC CASSDRDGEQFF
- TRBJ2-1 TRBV4-2 TRBD2 TGTGCCAGCAGCCAAGCGAGAAGCGGGAGTTCAATCAATGAGCAGTTCTTC CASSQARSGSSINEQFF
- TRBJ1-5 TRBV5-1 - TGCGCCAGCAGTCTAACAGGGACCAATCAGCCCCAGCATTTT CASSLTGTNQPQHF
once TRBJ1-2 TRBV28 TRBD1 TGTGCCAGCAGTCTTGGTACAGGGGGCCGCTATGGCTACACCTTC CASSLGTGGRYGYTF
- TRBJ1-5 TRBV14 - TGTGCCAGACGGACGGACCATAGCAATCAGCCCCAGCATTTT CARRTDHSNQPQHF